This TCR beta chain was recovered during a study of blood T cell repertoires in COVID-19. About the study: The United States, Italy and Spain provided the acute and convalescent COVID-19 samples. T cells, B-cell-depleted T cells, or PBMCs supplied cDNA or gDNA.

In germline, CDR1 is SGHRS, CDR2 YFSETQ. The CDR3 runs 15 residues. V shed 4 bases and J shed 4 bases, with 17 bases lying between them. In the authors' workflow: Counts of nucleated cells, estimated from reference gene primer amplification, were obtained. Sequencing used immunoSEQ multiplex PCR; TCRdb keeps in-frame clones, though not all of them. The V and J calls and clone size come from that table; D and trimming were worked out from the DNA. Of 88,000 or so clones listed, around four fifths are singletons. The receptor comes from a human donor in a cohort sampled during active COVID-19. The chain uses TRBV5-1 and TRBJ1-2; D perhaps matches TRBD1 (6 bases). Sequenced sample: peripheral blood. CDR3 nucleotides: TGCGCCAGCAGCCCTGGACAGAACTTGGGCTATGGCTACACCTTC. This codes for CASSPGQNLGYGYTF.